The present T cell receptor beta chain was sequenced within a study of OX40 agonist ivuxolimab in advanced cancers. Study summary: As their treatment, patients were administered ivuxolimab, an agonistic anti-OX40 (CD134) antibody. Every 2 weeks, ivuxolimab was infused into the patients intravenously at between 0.01 and 10 mg/kg. Study-level findings and limits: Dose levels from 0.1 to 3.0 mg/kg saw CD4+ and CD8+ blood T cells expand clonally by week 6. Normalized T-cell clonal expansion was also low in a subset of nonresponders.

Comment on this clone: Its antigen is not identified.

CDR1 and CDR2 (germline): SGHAT, FQDESV (reference sequence). The CDR3 is 17 amino acids. With V trimmed by 5 bases and J by 7 bases, 15 bases remained unmatched. Repertoires were generated with immunoSEQ multiplex PCR, while TCRdb's copy carries only in-frame clones and drops some. Here the sample spans about 80,000 clones, roughly 89% being singletons. This TCR came from an adult with an advanced solid tumor such as melanoma, head and neck, liver or kidney cancer. This sample comprised CD4+ or CD8+ T cells sorted from blood, obtained in a trial of the OX40 agonist ivuxolimab. The chain combines TRBV11-1 with TRBJ2-1; 9 nucleotides agree with TRBD2. The CDR3 sequence: CASSISSGVYLGNEQFF. As DNA, the CDR3 is TGTGCCAGCAGCATTTCTAGCGGGGTATATTTGGGAAATGAGCAGTTCTTC.